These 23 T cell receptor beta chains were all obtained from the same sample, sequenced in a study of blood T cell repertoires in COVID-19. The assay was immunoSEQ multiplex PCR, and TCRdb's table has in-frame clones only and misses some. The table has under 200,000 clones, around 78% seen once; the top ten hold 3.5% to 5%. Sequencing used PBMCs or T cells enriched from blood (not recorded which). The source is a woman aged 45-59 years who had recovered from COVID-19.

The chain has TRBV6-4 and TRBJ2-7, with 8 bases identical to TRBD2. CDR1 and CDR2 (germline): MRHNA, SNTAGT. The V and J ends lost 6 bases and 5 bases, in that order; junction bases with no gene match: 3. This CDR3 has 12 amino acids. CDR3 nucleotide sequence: TGTGCCAGCAGCCGGGGGGGGGACGAGCAGTACGTC. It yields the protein CASSRGGDEQYV.

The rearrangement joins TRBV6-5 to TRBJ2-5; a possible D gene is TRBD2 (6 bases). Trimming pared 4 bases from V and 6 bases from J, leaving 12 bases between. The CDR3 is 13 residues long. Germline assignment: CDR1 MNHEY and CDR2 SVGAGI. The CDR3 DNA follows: TGTGCCAGCAGTTCACCCCGGGGGAAGACCCAGTACTTC. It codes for CASSSPRGKTQYF.

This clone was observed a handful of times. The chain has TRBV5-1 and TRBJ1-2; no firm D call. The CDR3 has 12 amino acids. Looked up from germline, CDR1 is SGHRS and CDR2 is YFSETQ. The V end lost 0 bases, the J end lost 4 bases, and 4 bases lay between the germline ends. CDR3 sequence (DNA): TGCGCCAGCAGCTTGGACACCTATGGCTACACCTTC. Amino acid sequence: CASSLDTYGYTF.

As DNA, the CDR3 is TGTGCCAGCAGTTACTCGGGACTAACTAATGAAAAACTGTTTTTT. Its translation: CASSYSGLTNEKLFF. The chain is built from TRBV6-5 and TRBJ1-4, with D perhaps matching TRBD1 (5 bases). The germline V and J ends were trimmed by 0 bases and 1 base, with 6 bases remaining between them. Germline V gene sequence: CDR1 MNHEY, CDR2 SVGAGI. The CDR3 is 15 residues long.

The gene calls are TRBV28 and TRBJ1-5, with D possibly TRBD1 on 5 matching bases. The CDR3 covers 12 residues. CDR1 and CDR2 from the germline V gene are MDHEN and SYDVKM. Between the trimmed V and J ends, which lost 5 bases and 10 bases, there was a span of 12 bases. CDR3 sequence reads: CASSQDILPQHF. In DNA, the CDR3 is TGTGCCAGCAGTCAGGACATCCTCCCCCAGCATTTT.

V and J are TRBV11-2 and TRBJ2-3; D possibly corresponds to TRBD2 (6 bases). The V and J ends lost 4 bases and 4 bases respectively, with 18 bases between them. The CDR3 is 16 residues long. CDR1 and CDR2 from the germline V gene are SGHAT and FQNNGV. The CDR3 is CASSSWFSGLPDTQYF. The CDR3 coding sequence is TGTGCCAGCAGCTCCTGGTTCTCGGGACTCCCAGATACGCAGTATTTT.

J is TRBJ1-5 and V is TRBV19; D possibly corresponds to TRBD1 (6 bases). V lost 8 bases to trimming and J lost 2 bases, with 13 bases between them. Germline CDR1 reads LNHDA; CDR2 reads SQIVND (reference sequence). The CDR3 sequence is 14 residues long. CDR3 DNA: TGTGCCAGTCATACAGGGCCGGGCAATCAGCCCCAGCATTTT. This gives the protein CASHTGPGNQPQHF.

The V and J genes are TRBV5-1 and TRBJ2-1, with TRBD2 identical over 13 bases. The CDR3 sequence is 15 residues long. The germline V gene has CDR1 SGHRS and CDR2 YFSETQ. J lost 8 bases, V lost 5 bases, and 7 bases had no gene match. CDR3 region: CASSRTSGSGYEQFF. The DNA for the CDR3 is TGCGCCAGCAGTCGGACTAGCGGGAGTGGCTATGAGCAGTTCTTC. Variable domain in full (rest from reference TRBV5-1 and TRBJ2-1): KAGVTQTPRYLIKTRGQQVTLSCSPISGHRSVSWYQQTPGQGLQFLFEYFSETQRNKGNFPGRFSGRQFSNSRSEMNVSTLELGDSALYLCASSRTSGSGYEQFFGPGTRLTVL.

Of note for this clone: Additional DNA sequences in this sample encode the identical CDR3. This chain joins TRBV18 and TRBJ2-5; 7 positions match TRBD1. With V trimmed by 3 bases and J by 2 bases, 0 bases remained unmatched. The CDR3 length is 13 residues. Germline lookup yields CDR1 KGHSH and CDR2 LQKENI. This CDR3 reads CASSPGQQETQYF. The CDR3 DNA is TGTGCCAGCTCACCGGGACAGCAAGAGACCCAGTACTTC.

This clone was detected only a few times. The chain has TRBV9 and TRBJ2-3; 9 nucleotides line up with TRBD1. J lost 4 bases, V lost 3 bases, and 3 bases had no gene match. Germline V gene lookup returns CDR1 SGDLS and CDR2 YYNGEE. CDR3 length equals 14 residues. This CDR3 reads CASSAGQGPDTQYF. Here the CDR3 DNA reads TGTGCCAGCAGCGCGGGACAGGGTCCAGATACGCAGTATTTT.

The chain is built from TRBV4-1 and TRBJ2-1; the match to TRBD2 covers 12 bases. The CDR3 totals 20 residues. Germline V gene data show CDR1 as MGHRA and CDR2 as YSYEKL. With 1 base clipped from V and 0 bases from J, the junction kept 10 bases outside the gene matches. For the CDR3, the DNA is TGCGCCAGCAGCCAAGTCCACGGGACTAGCGGGTTTAGCTCCTACAATGAGCAGTTCTTC. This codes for CASSQVHGTSGFSSYNEQFF.

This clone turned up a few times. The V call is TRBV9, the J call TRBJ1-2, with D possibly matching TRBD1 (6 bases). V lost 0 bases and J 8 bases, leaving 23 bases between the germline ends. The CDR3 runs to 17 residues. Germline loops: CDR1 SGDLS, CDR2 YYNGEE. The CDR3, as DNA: TGTGCCAGCAGCGTAGGGGACCGGGACAAGGCCTTTAAAGGCTACACCTTC. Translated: CASSVGDRDKAFKGYTF.

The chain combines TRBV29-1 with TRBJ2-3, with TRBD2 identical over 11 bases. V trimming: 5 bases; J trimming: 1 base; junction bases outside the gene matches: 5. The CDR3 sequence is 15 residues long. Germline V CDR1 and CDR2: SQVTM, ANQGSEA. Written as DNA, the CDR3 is TGCAGCGTTTCTGGGACTAGCGGCCGCACAGATACGCAGTATTTT. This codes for CSVSGTSGRTDTQYF.

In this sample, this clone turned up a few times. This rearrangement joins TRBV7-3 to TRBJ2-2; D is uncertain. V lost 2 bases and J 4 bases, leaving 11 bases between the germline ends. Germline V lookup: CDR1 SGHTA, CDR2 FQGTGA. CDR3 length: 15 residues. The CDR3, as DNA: TGTGCCAGCAGCTTAGGTCCGGTTACCACCGGGGAGCTGTTTTTT. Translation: CASSLGPVTTGELFF.

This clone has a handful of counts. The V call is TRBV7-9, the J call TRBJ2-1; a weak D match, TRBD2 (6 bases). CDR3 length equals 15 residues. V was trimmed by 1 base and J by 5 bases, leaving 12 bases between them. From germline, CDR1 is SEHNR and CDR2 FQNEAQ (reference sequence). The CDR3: CASSLVARGNNEQFF. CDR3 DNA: TGTGCCAGCAGCTTAGTGGCTCGGGGGAACAATGAGCAGTTCTTC.

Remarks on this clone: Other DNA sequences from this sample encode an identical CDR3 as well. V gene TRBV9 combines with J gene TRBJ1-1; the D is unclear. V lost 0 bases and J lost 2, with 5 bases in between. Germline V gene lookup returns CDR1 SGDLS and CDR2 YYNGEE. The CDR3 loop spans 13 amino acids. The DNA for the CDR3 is TGTGCCAGCAGCGTAGCGGGAAACACTGAAGCTTTCTTT. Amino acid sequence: CASSVAGNTEAFF.

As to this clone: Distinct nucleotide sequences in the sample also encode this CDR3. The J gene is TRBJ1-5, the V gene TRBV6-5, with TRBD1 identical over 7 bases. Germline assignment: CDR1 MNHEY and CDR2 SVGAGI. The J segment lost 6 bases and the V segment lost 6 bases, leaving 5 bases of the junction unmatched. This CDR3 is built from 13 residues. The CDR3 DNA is TGTGCCAGCAGCAGACAGGGAGGTCAGCCCCAGCATTTT. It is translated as CASSRQGGQPQHF.

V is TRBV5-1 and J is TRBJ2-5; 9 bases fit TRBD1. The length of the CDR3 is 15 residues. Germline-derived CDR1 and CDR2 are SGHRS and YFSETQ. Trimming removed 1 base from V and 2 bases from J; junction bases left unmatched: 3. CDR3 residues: CASSLWGQGQETQYF. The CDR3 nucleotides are TGCGCCAGCAGCTTGTGGGGACAGGGACAAGAGACCCAGTACTTC.

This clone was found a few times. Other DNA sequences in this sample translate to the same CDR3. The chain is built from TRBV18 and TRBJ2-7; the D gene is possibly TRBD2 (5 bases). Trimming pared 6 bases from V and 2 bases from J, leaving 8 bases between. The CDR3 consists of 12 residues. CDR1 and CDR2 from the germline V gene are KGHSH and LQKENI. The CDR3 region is CASSPGTYEQYV. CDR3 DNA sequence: TGTGCCAGCTCTCCCGGGACCTACGAGCAGTACGTC.

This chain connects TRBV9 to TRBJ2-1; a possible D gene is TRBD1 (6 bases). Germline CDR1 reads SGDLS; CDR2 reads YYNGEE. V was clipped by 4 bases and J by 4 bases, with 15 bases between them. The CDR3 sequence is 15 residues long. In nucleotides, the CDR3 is TGTGCCAGCAGCCCATTCCAGGGGATATACAATGAGCAGTTCTTC. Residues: CASSPFQGIYNEQFF.

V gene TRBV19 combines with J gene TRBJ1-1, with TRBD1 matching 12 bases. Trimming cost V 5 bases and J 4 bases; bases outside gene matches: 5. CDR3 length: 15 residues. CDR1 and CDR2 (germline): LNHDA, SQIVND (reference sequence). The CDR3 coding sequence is TGTGCCAGTAGTCCCTGGGGACAGGGGGCCACTGAAGCTTTCTTT. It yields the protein CASSPWGQGATEAFF. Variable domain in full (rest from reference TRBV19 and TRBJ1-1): DGGITQSPKYLFRKEGQNVTLSCEQNLNHDAMYWYRQDPGQGLRLIYYSQIVNDFQKGDIAEGYSVSREKKESFPLTVTSAQKNPTAFYLCASSPWGQGATEAFFGQGTRLTVV.

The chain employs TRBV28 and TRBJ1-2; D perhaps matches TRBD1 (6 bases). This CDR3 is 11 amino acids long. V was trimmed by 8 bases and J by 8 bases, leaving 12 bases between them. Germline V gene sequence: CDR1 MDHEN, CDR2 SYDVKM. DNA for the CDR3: TGTGCCAGCGGGGGGGCGAGGGGCTACACCTTC. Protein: CASGGARGYTF.

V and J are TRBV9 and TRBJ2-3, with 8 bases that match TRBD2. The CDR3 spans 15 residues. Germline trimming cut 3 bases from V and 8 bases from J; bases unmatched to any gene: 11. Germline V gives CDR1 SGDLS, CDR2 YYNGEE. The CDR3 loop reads CASSDPRSGSGTQYF. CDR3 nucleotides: TGTGCCAGCAGCGACCCCAGGAGCGGGAGCGGTACGCAGTATTTT.